Presented here are 19 T cell receptor beta chains from one specimen sequenced in a study of blood T cell repertoires in COVID-19. Libraries were prepared by immunoSEQ multiplex PCR; TCRdb keeps only in-frame clonotypes and omits some of them. Of about 220,000 clones in the sample, about nine tenths were seen once. Material: PBMCs or T cells enriched from blood (not recorded which). The source is a woman aged 40 to 49 with acute COVID-19.

The rearrangement links TRBV29-1 to TRBJ2-7, with D perhaps matching TRBD1 (5 bases). Trimming shortened V by 4 bases and J by 0 bases, and 13 bases separated the two germline ends. This CDR3 region has 14 residues. The germline V gene has CDR1 SQVTM and CDR2 ANQGSEA. Here the CDR3 reads CSVVLTDSSYEQYF. In DNA, the CDR3 is TGCAGCGTTGTCCTGACAGATAGCTCCTACGAGCAGTACTTC.

V is TRBV2 and J is TRBJ1-3; TRBD1 is a possible D gene (6 bases). Trimming took 2 bases from V and 3 from J, leaving 17 bases between them. Germline CDR1 and CDR2: SNHLY and FYNNEI. This CDR3 region has 17 residues. DNA of the CDR3: TGTGCCAGCAGTGAATTCGGCAGGGGCTGGTTTGGAAACACCATATATTTT. Amino acid sequence: CASSEFGRGWFGNTIYF.

The chain couples TRBV6-5 to TRBJ2-1; TRBD2 matches at 12 bases. With V trimmed by 4 bases and J by 4 bases, 5 bases remained unmatched. Germline CDR1 reads MNHEY; CDR2 reads SVGAGI. This CDR3 region has 16 residues. CDR3 region: CASSSTTSGGYNEQFF. The CDR3 nucleotides read TGTGCCAGCAGTTCGACGACTAGCGGGGGTTACAATGAGCAGTTCTTC.

J is TRBJ2-5 and V is TRBV12-3 or TRBV12-4; a possible D gene is TRBD2 (5 bases). This CDR3 contains 12 residues. Trimming stripped 0 bases from V and 9 bases from J, with 8 bases between. In nucleotides, the CDR3 is TGTGCCAGCAGTTTAGCGTACGGGGCCCAGTACTTC. Translated, it gives CASSLAYGAQYF.

This clone occurred once. The chain is built from TRBV5-1 and TRBJ2-3; D perhaps matches TRBD1 (6 bases). The CDR3 loop spans 16 amino acids. Looked up from germline, CDR1 is SGHRS and CDR2 is YFSETQ. Between the trimmed V and J ends, which lost 1 base and 1 base, there was a span of 13 bases. The CDR3 DNA is TGCGCCAGCAGCTTGCAAACAGGGACCGGCACAGATACGCAGTATTTT. It is translated as CASSLQTGTGTDTQYF.

The chain has TRBV19 and TRBJ1-1; unclear D gene. V was clipped by 6 bases and J by 0 bases, with 8 bases between them. Germline V CDR1 and CDR2: LNHDA, SQIVND (reference sequence). CDR3 length equals 13 residues. Here the CDR3 reads CASRNSLNTEAFF. The CDR3 region has the DNA TGTGCCAGTAGGAACAGCTTGAACACTGAAGCTTTCTTT. Complete variable domain (other parts from reference TRBV19 and TRBJ1-1): DGGITQSPKYLFRKEGQNVTLSCEQNLNHDAMYWYRQDPGQGLRLIYYSQIVNDFQKGDIAEGYSVSREKKESFPLTVTSAQKNPTAFYLCASRNSLNTEAFFGQGTRLTVV.

V usage is TRBV7-3 and J usage is TRBJ2-2, with 12 nucleotides matching TRBD2. J gave up 4 bases and V 5 bases, and 5 bases lay outside the gene matches. The germline V gene has CDR1 SGHTA and CDR2 FQGTGA. CDR3 length equals 16 residues. The CDR3 DNA is TGTGCCAGCAGCCCTGGACTAGCGGGGTCCACCGGGGAGCTGTTTTTT. Protein product: CASSPGLAGSTGELFF. The variable domain in full, completed from reference TRBV7-3 and TRBJ2-2, reads GAGVSQTPSNKVTEKGKYVELRCDPISGHTALYWYRQSLGQGPEFLIYFQGTGAADDSGLPNDRFFAVRPEGSVSTLKIQRTERGDSAVYLCASSPGLAGSTGELFFGEGSRLTVL.

This chain uses TRBV29-1 with TRBJ2-1; 8 nucleotides line up with TRBD1. Trimming cost V 2 bases and J 8 bases; bases outside gene matches: 11. Looked up from germline, CDR1 is SQVTM and CDR2 is ANQGSEA. The CDR3 sequence is 15 residues long. The CDR3 region has the DNA TGCAGCGTTGAATCCCGACAGGGGAATTTCGATGAGCAGTTCTTC. Protein product: CSVESRQGNFDEQFF.

This chain connects TRBV30 to TRBJ2-7, with 7 bases aligning to TRBD1. In germline, CDR1 is GTSNPN, CDR2 SVGIG (reference sequence). The CDR3 is made up of 15 amino acids. V was pared by 0 bases and J by 1 base, with 6 bases of the junction left unmatched. In DNA form, the CDR3 reads TGTGCCTGGAGTGTAGACAGGGTAGGTTCCTACGAGCAGTACGTC. Amino acid sequence: CAWSVDRVGSYEQYV.

The chain employs TRBV7-8 and TRBJ1-1; no reliable D call. Trimming shortened V by 7 bases and J by 4 bases, and 13 bases separated the two germline ends. This CDR3 is 13 amino acids long. Germline assignment: CDR1 SGHVS and CDR2 FQNEAQ. The CDR3 nucleotides are TGTGCCAGCACCACAAGAACGGGCACTGAAGCTTTCTTT. Translated: CASTTRTGTEAFF.

This chain joins TRBV19 and TRBJ2-5; 13 bases agree with TRBD2. Per germline, CDR1 LNHDA and CDR2 SQIVND (reference sequence). The CDR3 has 15 residues. V lost 9 bases, J lost 5 bases, and 9 bases stayed unmatched. CDR3 amino acids: CASRLAGGLGETQYF. For the CDR3, the DNA is TGTGCCAGCCGACTAGCGGGGGGTCTCGGGGAGACCCAGTACTTC.

The CDR3 loop reads CASSVSLKNTEAFF. CDR3 DNA: TGTGCCAGCAGCGTGTCTTTAAAGAACACTGAAGCTTTCTTT. The gene calls are TRBV9 and TRBJ1-1; D remains ambiguous. The germline gives CDR1 SGDLS, CDR2 YYNGEE. This CDR3 region has 14 residues. Trimming took 2 bases from V and 1 from J, leaving 9 bases between them.

The CDR3 here is CAGGAPVGEKLFF. For the CDR3, the DNA is TGTGCCGGGGGGGCGCCAGTCGGTGAAAAACTGTTTTTT. V gene TRBV2 combines with J gene TRBJ1-4, with a possible D match to TRBD1 (6 bases). Trimming took 11 bases from V and 7 from J, leaving 17 bases between them. CDR1 and CDR2 from the germline V gene are SNHLY and FYNNEI. The CDR3 contains 13 residues.

A single count supports this clone. The rearrangement uses TRBV6-5 and TRBJ1-4; 8 bases are a match to TRBD1. The junction had 3 bases not matched to a gene; V was cut back by 6 bases and J by 0 bases. The germline V gene has CDR1 MNHEY and CDR2 SVGAGI. The CDR3 has 15 residues. The DNA for the CDR3 is TGTGCCAGCAGGGGACAGGTGACAACTAATGAAAAACTGTTTTTT. The encoded protein is CASRGQVTTNEKLFF.

The chain carries TRBV2 and TRBJ2-2, with 7 bases identical to TRBD1. J lost 4 bases, V lost 5 bases, and 7 bases had no gene match. The germline CDR1 and CDR2 sequences are SNHLY and FYNNEI. The CDR3 is 15 residues long. CDR3 in DNA: TGTGCCAGCAGTAGACAAGGGGGCAGCACCGGGGAGCTGTTTTTT. As protein: CASSRQGGSTGELFF. Complete variable domain (other parts from reference TRBV2 and TRBJ2-2): EPEVTQTPSHQVTQMGQEVILRCVPISNHLYFYWYRQILGQKVEFLVSFYNNEISEKSEIFDDQFSVERPDGSNFTLKIRSTKLEDSAMYFCASSRQGGSTGELFFGEGSRLTVL.

V usage is TRBV18 and J usage is TRBJ1-1; 8 bases fit TRBD1. In germline, CDR1 is KGHSH, CDR2 LQKENI. The J segment lost 8 bases and the V segment lost 2 bases, leaving 4 bases of the junction unmatched. The CDR3 has 13 residues. In DNA, the CDR3 is TGTGCCAGCTCACCAGACGGACAGGGAGAAGCTTTCTTT. Its translation is CASSPDGQGEAFF.

V and J are TRBV5-5 and TRBJ2-5; no clear D gene. Per the germline V gene, CDR1 is SGHKS and CDR2 is YYEKEE (reference sequence). The V end lost 0 bases, the J end lost 5 bases, and 5 bases lay between the germline ends. The CDR3 spans 12 residues. The CDR3 sequence is CASSLVGETQYF. The CDR3 DNA reads as TGTGCCAGCAGCTTGGTGGGCGAGACCCAGTACTTC.

The rearrangement uses TRBV2 and TRBJ1-2; the D gene is possibly TRBD1 (5 bases). From germline, CDR1 is SNHLY and CDR2 FYNNEI. The CDR3 is made up of 14 amino acids. V lost 2 bases to trimming and J lost 3 bases, with 10 bases between them. CDR3 in amino acids: CASSERVRDYGYTF. In DNA, the CDR3 is TGTGCCAGCAGTGAAAGGGTCAGGGACTATGGCTACACCTTC.

J is TRBJ1-2 and V is TRBV4-3, with D hard to call. The V end lost 0 bases, the J end lost 6 bases, and 8 bases lay between the germline ends. The CDR3 loop spans 13 amino acids. Germline CDR1 and CDR2: LGHNA and YSLEER. The DNA for the CDR3 is TGCGCCAGCAGCCAAGAGGGAGTCAATGGCTACACCTTC. This codes for CASSQEGVNGYTF.